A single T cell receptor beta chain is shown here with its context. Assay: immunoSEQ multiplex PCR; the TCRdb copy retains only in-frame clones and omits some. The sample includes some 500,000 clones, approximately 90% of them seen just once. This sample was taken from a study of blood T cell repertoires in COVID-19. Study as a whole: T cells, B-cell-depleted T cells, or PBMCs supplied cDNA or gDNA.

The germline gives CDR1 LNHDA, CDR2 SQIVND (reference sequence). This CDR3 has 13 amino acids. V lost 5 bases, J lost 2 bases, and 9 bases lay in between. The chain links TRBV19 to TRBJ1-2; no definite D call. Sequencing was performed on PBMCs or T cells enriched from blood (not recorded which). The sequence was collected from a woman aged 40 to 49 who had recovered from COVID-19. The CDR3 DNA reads TGTGCCAGTAGTTTATCGGGAAACTATGGCTACACCTTC. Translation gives CASSLSGNYGYTF. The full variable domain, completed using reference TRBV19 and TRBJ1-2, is DGGITQSPKYLFRKEGQNVTLSCEQNLNHDAMYWYRQDPGQGLRLIYYSQIVNDFQKGDIAEGYSVSREKKESFPLTVTSAQKNPTAFYLCASSLSGNYGYTFGSGTRLTVV.